A selection of T cell receptor beta chains follows, all from one sample in a study of T-cell reconstitution after alpha-beta-depleted transplantation in children. TCRdb reprocessed the PCR reads with MiXCR, giving one entry per CDR3 protein. The data hold around 370,000 distinct CDR3 sequences, with about 9.3% observed a single time. This sample comprised PBMCs from the stem cell graft donor, obtained from the stem cell graft. These receptors were collected from a human donor who donated a stem cell graft to a child with acute lymphoblastic leukemia. CDR3s include the opening cysteine and the closing phenylalanine or tryptophan. Each record gives: clone size, D gene, V gene, J gene, CDR3 protein, CDR3 DNA. A D gene is named only where the DNA matches it firmly. A clone size is listed for some rows: how often the clone was seen (once, few, many), or a class if it is expanded.

abundance: few
d_gene: TRBD2
v_gene: TRBV15
j_gene: TRBJ2-7
CDR3aa: CATSRGSGRSFYEQYF
CDR3nt: TGTGCCACCAGCAGAGGCAGCGGGAGGTCCTTTTACGAGCAGTACTTC

abundance: NA
d_gene: TRBD2
v_gene: TRBV18
j_gene: TRBJ2-1
CDR3aa: CASSSRGLAGAHEQFF
CDR3nt: TGTGCCAGCTCCAGCCGGGGACTAGCGGGAGCGCATGAGCAGTTCTTC

abundance: NA
d_gene: TRBD1
v_gene: TRBV20-1
j_gene: TRBJ2-7
CDR3aa: CSARAGTETYEQYF
CDR3nt: TGCAGTGCTAGGGCCGGGACAGAGACCTACGAGCAGTACTTC

abundance: few
d_gene: TRBD1
v_gene: TRBV5-1
j_gene: TRBJ1-1
CDR3aa: CASSRDRKKVNTEAFF
CDR3nt: TGCGCCAGCAGCCGGGACAGAAAGAAGGTGAACACTGAAGCTTTCTTT

abundance: NA
d_gene: NA
v_gene: TRBV12-2
j_gene: TRBJ2-2
CDR3aa: CASRPEYRGREGTTGELFF
CDR3nt: TGTGCAAGTCGTCCAGAATACAGGGGGCGAGAAGGGACAACCGGGGAGCTGTTTTTT

abundance: many
d_gene: TRBD1
v_gene: TRBV7-8
j_gene: TRBJ1-3
CDR3aa: CASSQGQGRGNTIYF
CDR3nt: TGTGCCAGCAGCCAAGGACAGGGGAGGGGAAACACCATATATTTT

abundance: NA
d_gene: TRBD2
v_gene: TRBV7-2
j_gene: TRBJ2-3
CDR3aa: CASSLFRVAGATMTQYF
CDR3nt: TGTGCCAGCAGCTTATTCCGGGTAGCGGGCGCGACGATGACGCAGTATTTT

abundance: NA
d_gene: NA
v_gene: TRBV28
j_gene: TRBJ2-6
CDR3aa: CASSLLSSAGANVLTF
CDR3nt: TGTGCCAGCAGTCTCTTGTCTAGCGCTGGGGCCAACGTCCTGACTTTC

abundance: NA
d_gene: TRBD2
v_gene: TRBV9
j_gene: TRBJ2-1
CDR3aa: CASSGWTSGYNEQFF
CDR3nt: TGTGCCAGCAGCGGATGGACTAGCGGGTACAATGAGCAGTTCTTC

abundance: NA
d_gene: NA
v_gene: TRBV12-3/TRBV12-4
j_gene: TRBJ1-1
CDR3aa: CASSFGDSMNTEAFF
CDR3nt: TGTGCCAGCAGTTTCGGAGACAGCATGAACACTGAAGCTTTCTTT

abundance: few
d_gene: NA
v_gene: TRBV7-9
j_gene: TRBJ2-6
CDR3aa: CASRPGVSGANVLTF
CDR3nt: TGTGCCAGCAGGCCCGGGGTTTCTGGGGCCAACGTCCTGACTTTC

abundance: few
d_gene: NA
v_gene: TRBV4-3
j_gene: TRBJ1-6
CDR3aa: CASSQDRGGYNSPLHF
CDR3nt: TGCGCCAGCAGCCAAGATCGGGGGGGCTACAATTCACCCCTCCACTTT

abundance: many
d_gene: NA
v_gene: TRBV5-4
j_gene: TRBJ2-2
CDR3aa: CASSLGTPNTGELFF
CDR3nt: TGTGCCAGCAGCTTGGGAACACCGAACACCGGGGAGCTGTTTTTT

abundance: few
d_gene: NA
v_gene: TRBV7-9
j_gene: TRBJ1-1
CDR3aa: CASSLAGVRAEAFF
CDR3nt: TGTGCCAGCAGCTTAGCGGGGGTAAGGGCTGAAGCTTTCTTT

abundance: few
d_gene: TRBD2
v_gene: TRBV27
j_gene: TRBJ2-1
CDR3aa: CASMGGRANEQFF
CDR3nt: TGTGCCAGCATGGGCGGGAGGGCCAATGAGCAGTTCTTC

abundance: NA
d_gene: NA
v_gene: TRBV4-3
j_gene: TRBJ2-3
CDR3aa: CASSQNSGQRSTDTQYF
CDR3nt: TGCGCCAGCAGCCAAAACTCGGGTCAGCGGAGCACAGATACGCAGTATTTT

abundance: NA
d_gene: TRBD2
v_gene: TRBV6-5
j_gene: TRBJ2-5
CDR3aa: CASSLTASGRVRQETQYF
CDR3nt: TGTGCCAGCAGTTTGACGGCTAGCGGGAGGGTGAGGCAAGAGACCCAGTACTTC

abundance: NA
d_gene: TRBD2
v_gene: TRBV5-5
j_gene: TRBJ2-1
CDR3aa: CASSPTLAGGRYEQFF
CDR3nt: TGTGCCAGCAGCCCAACTTTAGCGGGAGGGCGATATGAGCAGTTCTTC

abundance: NA
d_gene: NA
v_gene: TRBV7-9
j_gene: TRBJ2-7
CDR3aa: CASSLGGTEQYF
CDR3nt: TGTGCCAGCAGCTTAGGGGGGACCGAGCAGTACTTC

abundance: few
d_gene: TRBD2
v_gene: TRBV2
j_gene: TRBJ2-3
CDR3aa: CASEHRTSGTDTQYF
CDR3nt: TGTGCCAGCGAGCATCGGACTAGCGGCACAGATACGCAGTATTTT

abundance: many
d_gene: TRBD2
v_gene: TRBV6-6
j_gene: TRBJ2-1
CDR3aa: CASSYSGLAGVYNEQFF
CDR3nt: TGTGCCAGCAGTTACTCAGGGCTAGCGGGGGTCTACAATGAGCAGTTCTTC

abundance: NA
d_gene: TRBD2
v_gene: TRBV12-3/TRBV12-4
j_gene: TRBJ2-1
CDR3aa: CASSLGVLAGGPYASYNEQFF
CDR3nt: TGTGCCAGCAGTTTAGGGGTGTTGGCGGGAGGGCCGTATGCCTCCTACAATGAGCAGTTCTTC

abundance: NA
d_gene: NA
v_gene: TRBV9
j_gene: TRBJ2-2
CDR3aa: CASSVDSPGELFF
CDR3nt: TGTGCCAGCAGCGTAGATTCGCCCGGGGAGCTGTTTTTT

abundance: few
d_gene: TRBD2
v_gene: TRBV20-1
j_gene: TRBJ2-1
CDR3aa: CSAGLAGVREQFF
CDR3nt: TGCAGTGCCGGACTAGCGGGAGTGCGGGAGCAGTTCTTC

abundance: many
d_gene: NA
v_gene: TRBV4-1
j_gene: TRBJ2-7
CDR3aa: CASSQDRTYEQYF
CDR3nt: TGCGCCAGCAGCCAAGACAGAACCTACGAGCAGTACTTC

abundance: few
d_gene: NA
v_gene: TRBV20-1
j_gene: TRBJ1-1
CDR3aa: CSAAPGGLMNTEAFF
CDR3nt: TGCAGTGCGGCCCCCGGAGGGTTAATGAACACTGAAGCTTTCTTT

abundance: NA
d_gene: NA
v_gene: TRBV6-2/TRBV6-3
j_gene: TRBJ1-5
CDR3aa: CASSYSSGGRNQPQHF
CDR3nt: TGTGCCAGCAGTTACTCGAGCGGGGGGCGAAATCAGCCCCAGCATTTT

abundance: few
d_gene: NA
v_gene: TRBV5-6
j_gene: TRBJ1-5
CDR3aa: CASSLYQNSNQPQHF
CDR3nt: TGTGCCAGCAGCTTGTACCAGAATAGCAATCAGCCCCAGCATTTT

abundance: NA
d_gene: NA
v_gene: TRBV5-1
j_gene: TRBJ1-1
CDR3aa: CASSDAQNTEAFF
CDR3nt: TGCGCCAGCAGTGACGCCCAGAACACTGAAGCTTTCTTT